Below, 19 T cell receptor beta chains from the same sample are listed, as sequenced in a study of long-term antiretroviral therapy in people with HIV. Survey level was the resolution at which the v3.0 immunoSEQ assay ran. Measured with immunoSEQ multiplex PCR; TCRdb has only the in-frame clones, and not every one. Found here are 34,000 or so clones, approximately 80% of them singletons; the top ten hold approximately 6.5%. The sequencing used unsorted PBMCs, collected 0.6 years after starting antiretroviral therapy. The receptor source for this set is a man younger than 35 with HIV.

The chain joins TRBV7-9 to TRBJ2-7; TRBD2 might be the D (6 bases). V was trimmed by 1 base and J by 6 bases, leaving 16 bases between them. The germline V gene has CDR1 SEHNR and CDR2 FQNEAQ (reference sequence). The CDR3 is 15 amino acids. The CDR3 DNA reads TGTGCCAGCAGCTTAGGAGGCGCGGGATTGGCCGAGCAGTACTTC. Encoded protein: CASSLGGAGLAEQYF.

V and J are TRBV10-1 and TRBJ2-3; TRBD2 aligns across 7 bases. The CDR3 consists of 14 residues. The V segment lost 11 bases and the J segment 1 base; nucleotides outside the gene matches: 9. CDR1 and CDR2 (germline): WNHNN, SYGVQD (reference sequence). The CDR3 region has the DNA TGCGCCGCGGGAGTACAGGACGGCACAGATACGCAGTATTTT. Its translation: CAAGVQDGTDTQYF.

This rearrangement joins TRBV27 to TRBJ2-7; TRBD1 matches 10 bases. This CDR3 is built from 14 residues. Germline V gene sequence: CDR1 MNHEY, CDR2 SMNVEV (reference sequence). Germline trimming cut 3 bases from V and 4 bases from J; bases unmatched to any gene: 3. The CDR3 region has the DNA TGTGCCAGCAGTTTGGGACAGGGGCGTTACGAGCAGTACTTC. Its translation: CASSLGQGRYEQYF.

The rearrangement links TRBV28 to TRBJ2-7; D not certain. The V gene's germline CDR1 is MDHEN and CDR2 SYDVKM. The CDR3 is 11 amino acids. V lost 3 bases to trimming and J lost 7 bases, with 7 bases between them. The CDR3 nucleotides are TGTGCCAGCAGTTTGGGTAGAGAGCAGTACTTC. It yields the protein CASSLGREQYF.

The chain combines TRBV7-9 with TRBJ1-2, with a possible D match to TRBD1 (5 bases). Per germline, CDR1 SEHNR and CDR2 FQNEAQ (reference sequence). The V end was cut by 0 bases, the J end by 3 bases, with 14 bases between. The CDR3 is 16 amino acids. Written as DNA, the CDR3 is TGTGCCAGCAGCTTAGCCCCGGACACCCGGTACTATGGCTACACCTTC. This encodes CASSLAPDTRYYGYTF.

This chain uses TRBV7-9 with TRBJ2-1; D unresolved. The CDR3 spans 13 residues. V was pared by 5 bases and J by 5 bases, with 10 bases between. Germline V CDR1 and CDR2: SEHNR, FQNEAQ (reference sequence). For the CDR3, the DNA is TGTGCCAGCAGCCGAGAGGCGGACAATGAGCAGTTCTTC. It encodes CASSREADNEQFF.

The chain carries TRBV7-9 and TRBJ2-1; 8 nucleotides align to TRBD2. The CDR3 loop spans 15 amino acids. V was clipped by 2 bases and J by 6 bases; unmatched bases: 6. Germline V gene data show CDR1 as SEHNR and CDR2 as FQNEAQ (reference sequence). The CDR3 DNA reads TGTGCCAGCAGCTTATCGGGAGGGCTAAGCAATGAGCAGTTCTTC. Translated, it gives CASSLSGGLSNEQFF. Based on the CDR3 plus reference TRBV7-9 and TRBJ2-1, the full variable domain is DTGVSQNPRHKITKRGQNVTFRCDPISEHNRLYWYRQTLGQGPEFLTYFQNEAQLEKSRLLSDRFSAERPKGSFSTLEIQRTEQGDSAMYLCASSLSGGLSNEQFFGPGTRLTVL.

The CDR3 reads CASSQPDRPKLFF. The CDR3 bases are TGCGCCAGCAGCCAACCGGACAGGCCCAAACTGTTTTTT. The genes are TRBV5-1 and TRBJ1-4; the match to TRBD1 covers 7 bases. CDR3 size: 13 residues. CDR1 and CDR2 from the germline V gene are SGHRS and YFSETQ. Trimming cost V 4 bases and J 11 bases; bases outside gene matches: 8.

V and J are TRBV7-2 and TRBJ2-5, with D perhaps matching TRBD1 or TRBD2 (5 bases each). This CDR3 contains 14 residues. Trimming pared 2 bases from V and 5 bases from J, leaving 12 bases between. Looked up from germline, CDR1 is SGHTA and CDR2 is FQGNSA. CDR3 sequence: CASSLRGQSETQYF. CDR3 bases: TGTGCCAGCAGCTTACGGGGCCAGTCGGAGACCCAGTACTTC.

The J gene is TRBJ1-2, the V gene TRBV4-3; 8 nucleotides align to TRBD1. From germline, CDR1 is LGHNA and CDR2 YSLEER. The CDR3 length is 14 residues. The ends lost 4 bases at V and 4 bases at J; junction bases unmatched: 5. The chain's CDR3 is CASSRRGRSYGYTF. The CDR3 nucleotides are TGCGCCAGCAGCCGCAGGGGGCGTAGCTATGGCTACACCTTC.

The CDR3 is CAGRYRARRQYF. The CDR3 DNA reads TGTGCCGGACGGTACCGGGCCCGCAGGCAGTACTTC. V usage is TRBV7-2 and J usage is TRBJ2-7; no definite D call. V was shortened by 11 bases and J by 9 bases, with 20 bases between the two germline ends. Germline V gene data show CDR1 as SGHTA and CDR2 as FQGNSA. This CDR3 is built from 12 residues.

V gene TRBV10-3 combines with J gene TRBJ1-4; TRBD1 is a possible D gene (5 bases). Germline V gives CDR1 ENHRY, CDR2 SYGVKD. The CDR3 consists of 14 residues. V lost 3 bases and J 3 bases, leaving 8 bases between the germline ends. The CDR3 bases are TGTGCCATCAGTGATGTAGGGGCTAATGAAAAACTGTTTTTT. Its protein is CAISDVGANEKLFF.

The chain uses TRBV27 and TRBJ2-5; 13 bases align to TRBD2. Germline assignment: CDR1 MNHEY and CDR2 SMNVEV (reference sequence). V shed 4 bases and J 2 bases; nucleotides not matched to a gene: 4. The CDR3 length is 16 residues. The CDR3 coding sequence is TGTGCCAGCAGTTCTGGACTAGCGGGGGCACAAGAGACCCAGTACTTC. Residues: CASSSGLAGAQETQYF.

This rearrangement joins TRBV9 to TRBJ2-1; 8 bases fit TRBD2. The length of the CDR3 is 16 residues. Germline V gene data show CDR1 as SGDLS and CDR2 as YYNGEE. V trimming: 3 bases; J trimming: 7 bases; junction bases outside the gene matches: 12. The CDR3 region is CASSEPRGAGGNEQFF. The CDR3, as DNA: TGTGCCAGCAGCGAGCCTCGAGGGGCGGGAGGAAATGAGCAGTTCTTC.

The chain employs TRBV7-8 and TRBJ1-2; 7 positions match TRBD1. Trimming at V came to 5 bases and at J to 2 bases, leaving 23 bases not matched to a gene. The CDR3 is 20 residues long. Germline V gene data show CDR1 as SGHVS and CDR2 as FQNEAQ. This chain's CDR3 is CASSPRFTFAGTALNYGYTF. In nucleotides, the CDR3 is TGTGCCAGCAGCCCTAGGTTTACGTTTGCGGGGACAGCCCTAAACTATGGCTACACCTTC.

The chain combines TRBV5-6 with TRBJ2-1, with 8 nucleotides matching TRBD1. The CDR3 loop spans 15 amino acids. J gave up 4 bases and V 2 bases, and 5 bases lay outside the gene matches. CDR1 and CDR2 from the germline V gene are SGHDT and YYEEEE. CDR3 residues: CASSFGQGAYNEQFF. The DNA of the CDR3 is TGTGCCAGCAGCTTCGGGCAGGGGGCGTACAATGAGCAGTTCTTC.

This chain uses TRBV28 with TRBJ1-1, with TRBD1 as a possible D gene (5 bases). This CDR3 is built from 12 residues. Germline V gene lookup returns CDR1 MDHEN and CDR2 SYDVKM. V lost 5 bases and J lost 11, with 15 bases in between. CDR3 region: CASSLPRARAFF. The CDR3 region has the DNA TGTGCCAGCAGTCTACCCAGGGCGCGCGCTTTCTTT.

This chain joins TRBV5-5 and TRBJ2-2; D uncertain. CDR1 and CDR2 (germline): SGHKS, YYEKEE (reference sequence). This CDR3 spans 13 amino acids. The V end was cut by 0 bases, the J end by 6 bases, with 6 bases between. CDR3 amino acids: CASSLGVAGELFF. The CDR3 nucleotides read TGTGCCAGCAGCTTGGGGGTTGCCGGGGAGCTGTTTTTT.

This clone appeared a single time. The chain is built from TRBV30 and TRBJ2-7; D unresolved. Looked up from germline, CDR1 is GTSNPN and CDR2 is SVGIG (reference sequence). This CDR3 is 11 amino acids long. Trimming cost V 0 bases and J 5 bases, with 5 bases left between them. This chain's CDR3 is CAWSVVNEQYF. The CDR3 DNA reads TGTGCCTGGAGTGTAGTAAACGAGCAGTACTTC.